The rows below give T cell receptor beta chains drawn from one sample of a study of cytomegalovirus exposure and HLA in healthy donors. Assay: immunoSEQ multiplex PCR; the TCRdb copy retains only in-frame clones and omits some. This sample has around 140,000 clones, with around 78% found just once. The specimen was PBMCs. The receptors shown here come from a female donor in good health and CMV-seropositive. CDR3s include the opening cysteine and the closing phenylalanine or tryptophan. D genes are given only for firm matches. Clone size appears in some rows only: once, few, many, or a class for an expanded clone.

>TRBJ2-7|TRBV30|TRBD2|NA
TGTGCCCTTTCAGGGACTAGCGGTTTATACGAGCAGTACTTC
CALSGTSGLYEQYF
>TRBJ2-7|TRBV9|NA|NA
TGTGCCAGCAGCGTAGGCAGGGAAGCCTACGAGCAGTACTTC
CASSVGREAYEQYF
>TRBJ1-3|TRBV7-3|NA|NA
TGTGCCAGCGGAGGAGCAGGAAACACCATATATTTT
CASGGAGNTIYF
>TRBJ2-1|TRBV11-2|NA|NA
TGTGCCAGCAGCTACCAACAGGGTTATGAGCAGTTCTTC
CASSYQQGYEQFF
>TRBJ2-2|TRBV6-5|TRBD1|NA
TGTGCCAGCAGGCAGGGGGCCGAGGCCGGGGAGCTGTTTTTT
CASRQGAEAGELFF
>TRBJ1-1|TRBV10-2|NA|NA
TGCGCCAGCACCAGGGAGGGGTTTAACACTGAAGCTTTCTTT
CASTREGFNTEAFF
>TRBJ2-7|TRBV6-7|NA|NA
TGTGCCAGCAGTACATATCAGTACTTC
CASSTYQYF
>TRBJ2-3|TRBV2|NA|NA
TGTGCCAGCAGTGAGGGCAGGTCTTCACCTGGAGATACGCAGTATTTT
CASSEGRSSPGDTQYF
>TRBJ1-1|TRBV6-5|TRBD1|NA
TGTGCCAGCAGTTCCGGACAGGGGGCAGCTTTCTTT
CASSSGQGAAFF
>TRBJ2-3|TRBV7-9|TRBD2|NA
TGTGCCAGCAGCCCCGGGGGGGCAGATACGCAGTATTTT
CASSPGGADTQYF
>TRBJ2-7|TRBV7-2|TRBD1|once
TGTGCCAGCAGCGTAACAGGGGCCGGCTCCTACGAGCAGTACTTC
CASSVTGAGSYEQYF
>TRBJ1-5|TRBV19|NA|NA
TGTGCCAGTAGCCGACAGTCGGGCAATCAGCCCCAGCATTTT
CASSRQSGNQPQHF
>TRBJ2-5|TRBV5-1|NA|NA
TGCGCCAGCAGCTTGGATTCCGGGAGCCGGGGAACGCAGTACTTC
CASSLDSGSRGTQYF
>TRBJ2-1|TRBV4-1|NA|NA
TGCGCCAGCAGCCAAGAGACCTACAGCGGTTTTAGTAGGGATGAGCAGTTCTTC
CASSQETYSGFSRDEQFF
>TRBJ2-2|TRBV4-2|NA|NA
TGTGCCAGCAGCCAAGTTTTCGAGGTCGACACCGGGGAGCTGTTTTTT
CASSQVFEVDTGELFF
>TRBJ1-3|TRBV4-1|TRBD1|NA
TGCGCCAGCAGCCAACCGGACAGGGCAAAGTCTGGAAACACCATATATTTT
CASSQPDRAKSGNTIYF
>TRBJ2-3|TRBV11-2|TRBD2|NA
TGTGCCAGCAGCATACATCACGGGAGGCAGTCCCTCACAGATACGCAGTATTTT
CASSIHHGRQSLTDTQYF
>TRBJ2-7|TRBV4-1|NA|NA
TGCGCCAGCAGCCAAGTAGGTACAGGGCCCTACGAGCAGTACTTC
CASSQVGTGPYEQYF